This T cell receptor beta chain was sequenced in a study of PD-1 and CTLA-4 blockade in melanoma. Generated by immunoSEQ multiplex PCR, the TCRdb table keeps only in-frame clones and is missing some. The table has roughly 7,200 clones, 80% seen once. The CDR3 loop spans 12 amino acids. The junction had 3 bases not matched to a gene; V was cut back by 5 bases and J by 8 bases. The receptor comes from a human donor with melanoma. The V and J genes are TRBV12-3 or TRBV12-4 and TRBJ2-1; 7 bases match TRBD2. The source was CD8+ T cells from peripheral blood, collected before anti-PD-1 treatment. The CDR3 coding sequence is TGTGCCAGCAGTCGACTAGCCTATGAGCAGTTCTTC. Its translation: CASSRLAYEQFF.